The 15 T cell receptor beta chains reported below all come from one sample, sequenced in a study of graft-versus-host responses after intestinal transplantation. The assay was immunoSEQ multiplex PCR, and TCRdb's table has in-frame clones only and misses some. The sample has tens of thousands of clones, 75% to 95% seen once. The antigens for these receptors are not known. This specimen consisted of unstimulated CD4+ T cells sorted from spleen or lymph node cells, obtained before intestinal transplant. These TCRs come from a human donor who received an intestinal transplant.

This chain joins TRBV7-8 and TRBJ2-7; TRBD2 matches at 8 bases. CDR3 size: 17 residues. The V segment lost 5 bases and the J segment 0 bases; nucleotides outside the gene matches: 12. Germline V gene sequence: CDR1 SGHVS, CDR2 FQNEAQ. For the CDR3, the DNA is TGTGCCAGCAGCCCACGGGGAGCGGGGGATAACTCCTACGAGCAGTACTTC. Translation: CASSPRGAGDNSYEQYF.

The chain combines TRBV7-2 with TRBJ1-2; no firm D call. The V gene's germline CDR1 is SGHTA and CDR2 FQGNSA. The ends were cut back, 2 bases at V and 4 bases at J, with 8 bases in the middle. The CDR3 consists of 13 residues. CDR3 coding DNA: TGTGCCAGCAGCTTAAATTCCGTCTATGGCTACACCTTC. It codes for CASSLNSVYGYTF.

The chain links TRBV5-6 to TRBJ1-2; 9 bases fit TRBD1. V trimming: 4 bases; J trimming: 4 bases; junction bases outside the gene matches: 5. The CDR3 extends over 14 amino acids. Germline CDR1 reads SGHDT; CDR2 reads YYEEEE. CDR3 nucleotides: TGTGCCAGCAGCCCGGGACAGGGTCCCTATGGCTACACCTTC. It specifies CASSPGQGPYGYTF.

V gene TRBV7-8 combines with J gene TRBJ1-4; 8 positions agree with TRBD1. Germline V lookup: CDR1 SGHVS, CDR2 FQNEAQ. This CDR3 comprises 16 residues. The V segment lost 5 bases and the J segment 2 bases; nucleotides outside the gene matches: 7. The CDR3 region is CASSVDRGRTNEKLFF. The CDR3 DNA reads TGTGCCAGCAGCGTAGACAGGGGTCGGACTAATGAAAAACTGTTTTTT.

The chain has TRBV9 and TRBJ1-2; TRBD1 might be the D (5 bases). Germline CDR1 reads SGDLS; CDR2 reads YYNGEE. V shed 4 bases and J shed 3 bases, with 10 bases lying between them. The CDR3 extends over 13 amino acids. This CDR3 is CASSLEGYYGYTF. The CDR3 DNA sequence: TGTGCCAGCAGCCTGGAGGGGTACTATGGCTACACCTTC.

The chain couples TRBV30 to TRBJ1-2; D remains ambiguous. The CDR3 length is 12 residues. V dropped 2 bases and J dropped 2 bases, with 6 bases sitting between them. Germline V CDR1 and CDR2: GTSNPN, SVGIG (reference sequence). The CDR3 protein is CAWSSVNYGYTF. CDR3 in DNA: TGTGCCTGGAGTTCCGTCAACTATGGCTACACCTTC.

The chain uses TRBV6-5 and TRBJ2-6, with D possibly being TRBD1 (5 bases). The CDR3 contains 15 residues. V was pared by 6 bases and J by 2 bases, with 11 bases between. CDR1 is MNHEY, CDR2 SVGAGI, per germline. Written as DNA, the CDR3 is TGTGCCAGCAGCCTCGCAGGGACTGGGGCCAACGTCCTGACTTTC. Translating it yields CASSLAGTGANVLTF.

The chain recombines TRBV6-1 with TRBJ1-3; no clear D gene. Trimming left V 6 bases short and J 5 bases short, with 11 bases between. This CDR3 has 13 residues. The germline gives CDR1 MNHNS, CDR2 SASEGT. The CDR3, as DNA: TGTGCCAGCAGCACGGAGATTAGAAACACCATATATTTT. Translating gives CASSTEIRNTIYF.

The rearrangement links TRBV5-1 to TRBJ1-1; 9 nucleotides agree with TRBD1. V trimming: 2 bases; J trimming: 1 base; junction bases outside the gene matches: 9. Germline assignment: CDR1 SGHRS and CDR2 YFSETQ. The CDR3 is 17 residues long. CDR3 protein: CASSLGTGRPSNTEAFF. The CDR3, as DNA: TGCGCCAGCAGCTTAGGGACAGGGAGGCCCTCGAACACTGAAGCTTTCTTT.

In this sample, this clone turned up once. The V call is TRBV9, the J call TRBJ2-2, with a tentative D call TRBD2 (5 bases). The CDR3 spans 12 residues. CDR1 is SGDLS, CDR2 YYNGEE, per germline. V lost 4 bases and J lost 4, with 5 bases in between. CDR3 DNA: TGTGCCAGCAGCCGGGGCACCGGGGAGCTGTTTTTT. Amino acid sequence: CASSRGTGELFF.

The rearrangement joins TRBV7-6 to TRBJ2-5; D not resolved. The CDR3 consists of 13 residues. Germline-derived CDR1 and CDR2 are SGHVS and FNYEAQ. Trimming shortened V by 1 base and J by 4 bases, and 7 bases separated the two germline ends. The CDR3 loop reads CASSLGVRETQYF. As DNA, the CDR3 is TGTGCCAGCAGCTTAGGAGTTCGAGAGACCCAGTACTTC.

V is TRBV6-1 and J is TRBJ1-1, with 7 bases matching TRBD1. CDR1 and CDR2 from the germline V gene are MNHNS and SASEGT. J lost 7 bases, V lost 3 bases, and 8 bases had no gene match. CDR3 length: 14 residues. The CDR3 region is CASSELQGKGEAFF. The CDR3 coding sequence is TGTGCCAGCAGTGAGCTACAGGGGAAGGGTGAAGCTTTCTTT.

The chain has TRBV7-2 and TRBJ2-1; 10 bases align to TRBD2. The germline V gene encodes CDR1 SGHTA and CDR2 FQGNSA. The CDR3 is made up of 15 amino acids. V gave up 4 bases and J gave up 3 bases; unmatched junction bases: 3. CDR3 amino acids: CASSWVAGGYNEQFF. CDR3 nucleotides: TGTGCCAGCAGCTGGGTAGCGGGGGGCTACAATGAGCAGTTCTTC.

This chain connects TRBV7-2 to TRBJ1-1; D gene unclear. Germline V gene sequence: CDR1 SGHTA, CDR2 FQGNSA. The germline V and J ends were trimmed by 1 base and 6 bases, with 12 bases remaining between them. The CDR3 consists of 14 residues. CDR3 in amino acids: CASSLDREKAEAFF. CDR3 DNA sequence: TGTGCCAGCAGCTTAGATCGGGAGAAGGCTGAAGCTTTCTTT.

The CDR3: CASSSIRGLAYEQYF. The CDR3 DNA reads TGTGCCAGCAGTTCGATCAGGGGGCTGGCCTACGAGCAGTACTTC. The V and J genes are TRBV6-5 and TRBJ2-7; 8 bases line up with TRBD1. This CDR3 comprises 15 residues. Germline CDR1 MNHEY, CDR2 SVGAGI. Trimming removed 4 bases from V and 2 bases from J; junction bases left unmatched: 7.